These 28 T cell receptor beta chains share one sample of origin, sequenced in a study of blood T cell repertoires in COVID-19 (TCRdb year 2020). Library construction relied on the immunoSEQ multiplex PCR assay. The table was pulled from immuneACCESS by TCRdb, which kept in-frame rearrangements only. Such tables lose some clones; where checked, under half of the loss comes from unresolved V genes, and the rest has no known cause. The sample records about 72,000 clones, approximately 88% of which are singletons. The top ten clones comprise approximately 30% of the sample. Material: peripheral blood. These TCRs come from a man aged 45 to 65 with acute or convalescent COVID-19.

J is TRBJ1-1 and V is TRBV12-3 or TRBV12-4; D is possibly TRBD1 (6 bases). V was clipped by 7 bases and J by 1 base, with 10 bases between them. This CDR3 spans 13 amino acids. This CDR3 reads CASTLQGNTEAFF. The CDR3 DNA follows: TGTGCCAGCACCTTACAGGGGAACACTGAAGCTTTCTTT.

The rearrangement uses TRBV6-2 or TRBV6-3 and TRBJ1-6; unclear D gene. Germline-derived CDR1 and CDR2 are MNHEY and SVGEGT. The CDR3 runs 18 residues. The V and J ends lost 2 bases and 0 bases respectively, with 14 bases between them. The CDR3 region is CASSYDQAGYSYNSPLHF. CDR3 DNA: TGTGCCAGCAGTTACGATCAGGCAGGATACTCCTATAATTCACCCCTCCACTTT.

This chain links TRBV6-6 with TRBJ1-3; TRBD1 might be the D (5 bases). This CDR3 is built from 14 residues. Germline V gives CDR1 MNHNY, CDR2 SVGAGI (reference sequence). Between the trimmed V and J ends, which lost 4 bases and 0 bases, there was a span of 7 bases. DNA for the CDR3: TGTGCCAGCAGTTCAGGGATCTCTGGAAACACCATATATTTT. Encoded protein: CASSSGISGNTIYF.

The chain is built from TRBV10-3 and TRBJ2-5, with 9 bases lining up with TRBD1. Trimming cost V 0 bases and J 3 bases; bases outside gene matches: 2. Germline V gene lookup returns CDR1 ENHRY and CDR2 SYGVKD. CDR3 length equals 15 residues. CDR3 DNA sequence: TGTGCCATCAGTGAGTCGACAGGGGGTAAAGAGACCCAGTACTTC. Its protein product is CAISESTGGKETQYF.

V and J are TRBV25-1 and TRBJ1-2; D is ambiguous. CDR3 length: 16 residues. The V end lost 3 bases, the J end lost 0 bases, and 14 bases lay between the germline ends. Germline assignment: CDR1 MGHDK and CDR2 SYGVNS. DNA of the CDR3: TGTGCCAGCAGTGATCGCTCCGGGAGTGCTAACTATGGCTACACCTTC. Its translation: CASSDRSGSANYGYTF.

The CDR3 protein is CASSPRQGGKETQYF. Here the CDR3 DNA reads TGTGCCAGCAGCCCTAGACAGGGGGGGAAAGAGACCCAGTACTTC. The rearrangement joins TRBV9 to TRBJ2-5, with 9 nucleotides matching TRBD1. Trimming took 4 bases from V and 3 from J; bases not matched to a gene: 7. Germline loops: CDR1 SGDLS, CDR2 YYNGEE. The CDR3 has 15 residues.

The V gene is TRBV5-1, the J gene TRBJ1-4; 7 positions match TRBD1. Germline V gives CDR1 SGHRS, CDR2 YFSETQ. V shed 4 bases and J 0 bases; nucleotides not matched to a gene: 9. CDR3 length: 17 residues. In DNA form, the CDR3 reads TGCGCCAGCAGCAAGGGACAGTACCTTACAACTAATGAAAAACTGTTTTTT. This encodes CASSKGQYLTTNEKLFF.

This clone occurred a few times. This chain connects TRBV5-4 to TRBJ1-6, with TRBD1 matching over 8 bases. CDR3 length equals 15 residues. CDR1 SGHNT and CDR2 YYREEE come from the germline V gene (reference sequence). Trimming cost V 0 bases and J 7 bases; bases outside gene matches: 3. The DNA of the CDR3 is TGTGCCAGCAGCTTGGGACAGGGGCCAAATTCACCCCTCCACTTT. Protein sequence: CASSLGQGPNSPLHF.

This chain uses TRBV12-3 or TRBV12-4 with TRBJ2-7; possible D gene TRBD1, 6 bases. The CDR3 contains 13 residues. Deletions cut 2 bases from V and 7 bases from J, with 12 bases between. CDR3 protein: CASSLFQGREQYF. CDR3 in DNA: TGTGCCAGCAGTTTATTCCAGGGGAGAGAGCAGTACTTC.

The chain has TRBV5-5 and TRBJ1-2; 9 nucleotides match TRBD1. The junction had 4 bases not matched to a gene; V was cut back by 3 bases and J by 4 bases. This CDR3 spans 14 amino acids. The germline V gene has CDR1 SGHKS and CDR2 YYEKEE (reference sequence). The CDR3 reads CASSSGTGSYGYTF. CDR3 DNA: TGTGCCAGCAGCTCCGGGACAGGGAGCTATGGCTACACCTTC.

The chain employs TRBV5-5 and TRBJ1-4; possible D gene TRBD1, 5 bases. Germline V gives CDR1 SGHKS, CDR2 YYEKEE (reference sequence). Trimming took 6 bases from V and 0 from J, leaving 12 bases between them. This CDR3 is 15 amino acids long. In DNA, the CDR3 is TGTGCCAGCATGCGGGGGGATACAACTAATGAAAAACTGTTTTTT. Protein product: CASMRGDTTNEKLFF.

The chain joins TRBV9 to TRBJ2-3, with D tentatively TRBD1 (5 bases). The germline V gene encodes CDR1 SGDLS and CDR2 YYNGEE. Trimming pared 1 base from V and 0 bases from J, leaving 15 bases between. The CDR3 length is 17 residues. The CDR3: CASSVQRTSTSTDTQYF. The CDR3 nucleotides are TGTGCCAGCAGCGTACAACGGACAAGTACTAGCACAGATACGCAGTATTTT.

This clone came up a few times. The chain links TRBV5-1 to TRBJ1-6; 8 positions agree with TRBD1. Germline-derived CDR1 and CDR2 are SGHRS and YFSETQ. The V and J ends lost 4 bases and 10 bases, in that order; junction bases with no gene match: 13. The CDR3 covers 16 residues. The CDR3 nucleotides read TGCGCCAGCAGCCCGGACCATCAGGGGGCAGGATCACCCCTCCACTTT. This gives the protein CASSPDHQGAGSPLHF. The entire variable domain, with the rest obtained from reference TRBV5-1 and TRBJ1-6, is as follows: KAGVTQTPRYLIKTRGQQVTLSCSPISGHRSVSWYQQTPGQGLQFLFEYFSETQRNKGNFPGRFSGRQFSNSRSEMNVSTLELGDSALYLCASSPDHQGAGSPLHFGNGTRLTVT.

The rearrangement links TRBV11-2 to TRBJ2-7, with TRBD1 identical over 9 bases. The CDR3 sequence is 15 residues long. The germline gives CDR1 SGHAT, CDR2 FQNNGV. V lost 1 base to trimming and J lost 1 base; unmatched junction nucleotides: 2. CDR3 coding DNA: TGTGCCAGCAGCTTAGGACAGGGGGAATCCTACGAGCAGTACTTC. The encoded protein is CASSLGQGESYEQYF.

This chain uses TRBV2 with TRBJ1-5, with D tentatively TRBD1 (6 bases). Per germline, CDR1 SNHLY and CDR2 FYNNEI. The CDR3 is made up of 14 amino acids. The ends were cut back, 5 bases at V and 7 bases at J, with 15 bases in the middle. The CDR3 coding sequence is TGTGCCAGCAGTTACGGACAGCGGGAACAGCCCCAGCATTTT. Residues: CASSYGQREQPQHF. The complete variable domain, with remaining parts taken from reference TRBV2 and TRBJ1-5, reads EPEVTQTPSHQVTQMGQEVILRCVPISNHLYFYWYRQILGQKVEFLVSFYNNEISEKSEIFDDQFSVERPDGSNFTLKIRSTKLEDSAMYFCASSYGQREQPQHFGDGTRLSIL.

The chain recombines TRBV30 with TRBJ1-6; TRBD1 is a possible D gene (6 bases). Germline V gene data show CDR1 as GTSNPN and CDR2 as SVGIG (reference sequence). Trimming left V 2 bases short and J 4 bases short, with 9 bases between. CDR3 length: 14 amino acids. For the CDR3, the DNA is TGTGCCTGGAGTCAAGGGACATATAATTCACCCCTCCACTTT. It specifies CAWSQGTYNSPLHF.

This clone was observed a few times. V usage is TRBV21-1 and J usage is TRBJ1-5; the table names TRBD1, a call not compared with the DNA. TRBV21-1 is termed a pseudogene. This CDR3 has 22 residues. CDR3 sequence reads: CASSKSWVNRDRVPNSNQPQHF. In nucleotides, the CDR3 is TGTGCCAGCAGCAAAAGTTGGGTAAACCGGGACAGGGTGCCAAATAGCAATCAGCCCCAGCATTTT.

The CDR3 is CASSPRSSSYEQYF. The CDR3 DNA is TGTGCCAGCAGCCCTAGGAGCAGCTCCTACGAGCAGTACTTC. The rearrangement joins TRBV11-2 to TRBJ2-7; D gene uncertain. CDR1 SGHAT and CDR2 FQNNGV come from the germline V gene. The V gene lost 5 bases and the J gene lost 0 bases, with 11 bases spanning the gap. The CDR3 runs 14 residues.

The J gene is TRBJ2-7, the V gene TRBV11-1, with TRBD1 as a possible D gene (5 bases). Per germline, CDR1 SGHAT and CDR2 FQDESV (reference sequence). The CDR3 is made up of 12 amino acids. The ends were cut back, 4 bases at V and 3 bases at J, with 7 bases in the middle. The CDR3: CASSSDNYEQYF. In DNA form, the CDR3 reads TGTGCCAGCAGCTCGGACAACTACGAGCAGTACTTC.

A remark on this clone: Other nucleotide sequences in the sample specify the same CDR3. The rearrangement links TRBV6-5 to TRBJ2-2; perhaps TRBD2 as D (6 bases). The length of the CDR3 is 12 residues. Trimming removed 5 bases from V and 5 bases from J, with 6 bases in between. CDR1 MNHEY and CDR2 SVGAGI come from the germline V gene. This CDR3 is CASSRGTGELFF. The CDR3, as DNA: TGTGCCAGCAGTCGGGGGACCGGGGAGCTGTTTTTT.

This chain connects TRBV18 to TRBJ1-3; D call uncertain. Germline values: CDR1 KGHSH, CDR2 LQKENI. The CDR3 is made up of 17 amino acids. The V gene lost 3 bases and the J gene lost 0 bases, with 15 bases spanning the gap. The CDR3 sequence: CASSPGGGSISGNTIYF. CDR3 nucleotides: TGTGCCAGCTCACCGGGTGGCGGGTCGATCTCTGGAAACACCATATATTTT.

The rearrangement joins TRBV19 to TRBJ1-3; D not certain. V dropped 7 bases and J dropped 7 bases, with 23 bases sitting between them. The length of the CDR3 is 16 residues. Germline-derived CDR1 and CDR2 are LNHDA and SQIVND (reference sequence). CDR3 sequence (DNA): TGTGCCAGTACCATACGGAGGGAGGGAAGGAAGAACACCATATATTTT. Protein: CASTIRREGRKNTIYF.

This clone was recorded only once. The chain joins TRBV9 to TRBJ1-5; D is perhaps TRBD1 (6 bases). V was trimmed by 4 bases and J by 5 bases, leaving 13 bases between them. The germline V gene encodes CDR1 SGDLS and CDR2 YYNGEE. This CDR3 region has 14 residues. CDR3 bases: TGTGCCAGCAGCACCGGACAGCCCCATCAGCCCCAGCATTTT. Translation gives CASSTGQPHQPQHF. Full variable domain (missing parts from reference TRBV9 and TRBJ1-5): DSGVTQTPKHLITATGQRVTLRCSPRSGDLSVYWYQQSLDQGLQFLIQYYNGEERAKGNILERFSAQQFPDLHSELNLSSLELGDSALYFCASSTGQPHQPQHFGDGTRLSIL.

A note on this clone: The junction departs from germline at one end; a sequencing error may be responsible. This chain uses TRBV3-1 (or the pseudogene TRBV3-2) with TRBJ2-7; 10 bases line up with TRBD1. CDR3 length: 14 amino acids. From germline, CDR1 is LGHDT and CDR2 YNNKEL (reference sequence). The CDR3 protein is CASSPRDRGLQVHF. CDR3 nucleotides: TGTGCCAGCAGCCCCCGCGACAGGGGGCTCCAAGTGCACTTC.

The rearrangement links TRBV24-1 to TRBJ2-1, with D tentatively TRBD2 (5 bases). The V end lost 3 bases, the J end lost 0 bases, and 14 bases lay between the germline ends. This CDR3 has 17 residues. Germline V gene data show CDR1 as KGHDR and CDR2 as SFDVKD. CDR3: CATSDPIRGSSYNEQFF. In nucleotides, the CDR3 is TGTGCCACCAGTGATCCGATAAGAGGGAGCTCCTACAATGAGCAGTTCTTC.

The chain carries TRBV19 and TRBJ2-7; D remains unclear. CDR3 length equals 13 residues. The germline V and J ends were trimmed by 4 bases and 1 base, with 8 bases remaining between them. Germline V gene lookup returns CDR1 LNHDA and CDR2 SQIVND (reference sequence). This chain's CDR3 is CASSTGTSYEQYF. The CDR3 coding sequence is TGTGCCAGTAGTACGGGTACTTCCTACGAGCAGTACTTC.

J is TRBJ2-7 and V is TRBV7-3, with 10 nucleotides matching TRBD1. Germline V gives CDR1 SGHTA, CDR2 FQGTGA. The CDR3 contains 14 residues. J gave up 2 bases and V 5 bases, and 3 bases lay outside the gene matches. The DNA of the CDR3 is TGTGCCAGCAGCCCAGACAGGGGGCCCTACGAGCAGTACTTC. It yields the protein CASSPDRGPYEQYF.

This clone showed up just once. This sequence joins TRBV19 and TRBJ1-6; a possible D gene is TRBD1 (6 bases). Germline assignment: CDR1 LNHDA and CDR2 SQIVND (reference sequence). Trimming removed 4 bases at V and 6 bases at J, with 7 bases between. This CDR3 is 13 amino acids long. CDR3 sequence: CASSTGVNSPLHF. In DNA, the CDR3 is TGTGCCAGTAGTACAGGGGTTAATTCACCCCTCCACTTT. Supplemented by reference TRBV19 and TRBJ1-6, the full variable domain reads DGGITQSPKYLFRKEGQNVTLSCEQNLNHDAMYWYRQDPGQGLRLIYYSQIVNDFQKGDIAEGYSVSREKKESFPLTVTSAQKNPTAFYLCASSTGVNSPLHFGNGTRLTVT.